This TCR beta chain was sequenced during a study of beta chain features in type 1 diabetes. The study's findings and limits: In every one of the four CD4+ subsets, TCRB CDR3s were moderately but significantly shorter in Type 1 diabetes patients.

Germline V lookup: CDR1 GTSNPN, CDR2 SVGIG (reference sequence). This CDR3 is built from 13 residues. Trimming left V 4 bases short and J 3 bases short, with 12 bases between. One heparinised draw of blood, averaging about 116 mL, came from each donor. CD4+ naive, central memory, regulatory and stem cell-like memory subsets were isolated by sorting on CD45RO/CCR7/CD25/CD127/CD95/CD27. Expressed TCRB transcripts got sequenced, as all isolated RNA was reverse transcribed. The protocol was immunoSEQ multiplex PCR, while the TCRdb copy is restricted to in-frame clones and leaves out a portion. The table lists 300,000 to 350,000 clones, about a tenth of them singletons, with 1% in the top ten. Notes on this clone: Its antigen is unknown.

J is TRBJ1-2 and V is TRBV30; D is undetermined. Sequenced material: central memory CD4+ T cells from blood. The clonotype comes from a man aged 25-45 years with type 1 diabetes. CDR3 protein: CAWKRVFDYGYTF. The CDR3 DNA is TGTGCCTGGAAACGGGTTTTTGACTATGGCTACACCTTC.